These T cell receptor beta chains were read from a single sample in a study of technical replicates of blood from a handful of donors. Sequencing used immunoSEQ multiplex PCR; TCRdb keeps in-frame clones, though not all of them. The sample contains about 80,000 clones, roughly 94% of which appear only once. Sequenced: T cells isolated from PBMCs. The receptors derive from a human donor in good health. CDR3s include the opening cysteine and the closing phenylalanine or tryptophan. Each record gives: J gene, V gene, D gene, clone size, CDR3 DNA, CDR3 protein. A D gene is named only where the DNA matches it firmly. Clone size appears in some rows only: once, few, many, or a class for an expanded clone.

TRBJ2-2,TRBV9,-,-,TGTGCCAGCAGCGTAGAGACCCTCGAGAGGGAGGATACCGGGGAGCTGTTTTTT,CASSVETLEREDTGELFF
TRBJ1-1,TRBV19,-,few,TGTGCCAGTAGTATAGATCCAGGTGGGAACACTGAAGCTTTCTTT,CASSIDPGGNTEAFF
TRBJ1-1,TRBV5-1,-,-,TGCGCCAGCAGCTTGGATAAGCGGAACACTGAAGCTTTCTTT,CASSLDKRNTEAFF
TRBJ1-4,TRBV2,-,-,TGTGCCAGCAGTGAAGCGAGGGCCGTTAATGAAAAACTGTTTTTT,CASSEARAVNEKLFF
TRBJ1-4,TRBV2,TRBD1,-,TGTGCCAGCAGTGAGGGTCGGGGACAGGGAAATGAAAAACTGTTTTTT,CASSEGRGQGNEKLFF
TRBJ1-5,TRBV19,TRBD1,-,TGTGCCAGTAGTGGGACAGGGGGGAATCAGCCCCAGCATTTT,CASSGTGGNQPQHF
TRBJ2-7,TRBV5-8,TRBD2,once,TGTGCCAGCAGCTCCGGGACTAGCGGGATGAGGTACGAGCAGTACTTC,CASSSGTSGMRYEQYF
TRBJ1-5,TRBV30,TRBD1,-,TGTGCCTATACCTTCGGGACAGCAGGACAGCCCCAGCATTTT,CAYTFGTAGQPQHF
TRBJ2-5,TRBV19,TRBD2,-,TGTGCCAGTAGTATGCTGGGACTAGCGGAAGAGACCCAGTACTTC,CASSMLGLAEETQYF
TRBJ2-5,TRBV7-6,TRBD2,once,TGTGCCAGCAGCTTAAGGGTAACGACTAGCGGGAGGAAAGAGACCCAGTACTTC,CASSLRVTTSGRKETQYF
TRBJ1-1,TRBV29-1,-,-,TGCAGCGCTGAAGTGGGTCGGGACACTGAAGCTTTCTTT,CSAEVGRDTEAFF
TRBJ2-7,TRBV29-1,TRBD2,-,TGCAGCGTTGAAGATCCCGCGGCGGGAGATGACGAGCAGTACTTC,CSVEDPAAGDDEQYF
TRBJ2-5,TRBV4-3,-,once,TGCGCCAGCAGCCTGGACAGCCAAGAGACCCAGTACTTC,CASSLDSQETQYF
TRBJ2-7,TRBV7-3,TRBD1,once,TGTGCCAGCAGCTCCGGGACAGGGGGCTCCTACGAGCAGTACTTC,CASSSGTGGSYEQYF
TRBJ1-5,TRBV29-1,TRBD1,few,TGCAGCGTAGGACAGGGGGAGCAGCCCCAGCATTTT,CSVGQGEQPQHF
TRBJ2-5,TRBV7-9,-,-,TGTGCCAGCAGCCTCCGGGACTTCCAAGAGACCCAGTACTTC,CASSLRDFQETQYF
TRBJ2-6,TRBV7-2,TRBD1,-,TGTGCCAGCAGCAAAAGACAGGGGATAAGCTCTGGGGCCAACGTCCTGACTTTC,CASSKRQGISSGANVLTF
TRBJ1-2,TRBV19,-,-,TGTGCCAGTAGTATTAGAATACCGAATGGCTACACCTTC,CASSIRIPNGYTF
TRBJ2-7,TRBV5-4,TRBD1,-,TGTGCCAGCAGCTTGGACAGGGGGATGTACGAGCAGTACTTC,CASSLDRGMYEQYF
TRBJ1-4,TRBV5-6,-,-,TGTGCCAGCAGCGCATCCGGGTCCGGGAATGAAAAACTGTTTTTT,CASSASGSGNEKLFF
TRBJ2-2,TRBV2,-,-,TGTGCCAGCAGTAAGACCGGGACTCACATAACCGGGGAGCTGTTTTTT,CASSKTGTHITGELFF
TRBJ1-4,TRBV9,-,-,TGTGCCAGCAGCCCCGCCTTGACAGCCAGTAATGAAAAACTGTTTTTT,CASSPALTASNEKLFF